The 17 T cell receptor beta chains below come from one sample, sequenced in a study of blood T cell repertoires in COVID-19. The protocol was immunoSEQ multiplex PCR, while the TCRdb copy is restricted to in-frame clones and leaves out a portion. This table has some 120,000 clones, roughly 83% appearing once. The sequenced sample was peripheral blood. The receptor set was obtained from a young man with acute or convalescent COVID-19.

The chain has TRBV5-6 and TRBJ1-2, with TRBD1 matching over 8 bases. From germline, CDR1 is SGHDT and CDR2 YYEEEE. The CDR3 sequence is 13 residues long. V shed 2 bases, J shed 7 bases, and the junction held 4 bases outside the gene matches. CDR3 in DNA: TGTGCCAGCAGCTTTCAGGGGGCGCCTGGCTACACCTTC. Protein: CASSFQGAPGYTF.

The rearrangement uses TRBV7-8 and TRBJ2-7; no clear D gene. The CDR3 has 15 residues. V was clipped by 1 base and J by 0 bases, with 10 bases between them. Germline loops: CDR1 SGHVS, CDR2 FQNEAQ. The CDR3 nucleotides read TGTGCCAGCAGCTTAGTCGGCGGTACCTCCTACGAGCAGTACGTC. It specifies CASSLVGGTSYEQYV.

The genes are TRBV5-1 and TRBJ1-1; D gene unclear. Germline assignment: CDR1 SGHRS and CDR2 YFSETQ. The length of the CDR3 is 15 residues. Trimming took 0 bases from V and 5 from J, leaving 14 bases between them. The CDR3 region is CASSLVRANGTEAFF. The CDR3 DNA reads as TGCGCCAGCAGCTTGGTGAGGGCTAACGGGACTGAAGCTTTCTTT. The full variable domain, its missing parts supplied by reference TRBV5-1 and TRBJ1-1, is KAGVTQTPRYLIKTRGQQVTLSCSPISGHRSVSWYQQTPGQGLQFLFEYFSETQRNKGNFPGRFSGRQFSNSRSEMNVSTLELGDSALYLCASSLVRANGTEAFFGQGTRLTVV.

CDR3 bases: TGTGCCAGCAGCCAATCCCACAGGGCCGTGGGGATTTCTAATGAGCAGTTCTTC. Amino acid sequence: CASSQSHRAVGISNEQFF. The chain is built from TRBV14 and TRBJ2-1; D might be TRBD1 (6 bases). This CDR3 region has 18 residues. V lost 2 bases and J 7 bases, leaving 24 bases between the germline ends. Germline V gene sequence: CDR1 SGHDN, CDR2 FVKESK.

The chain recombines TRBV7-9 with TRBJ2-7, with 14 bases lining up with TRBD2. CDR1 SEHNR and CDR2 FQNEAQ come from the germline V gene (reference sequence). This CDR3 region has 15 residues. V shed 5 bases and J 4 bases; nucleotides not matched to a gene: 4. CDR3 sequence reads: CASSLGTSGSYEQYV. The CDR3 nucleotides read TGTGCCAGCAGCCTAGGGACTAGCGGGAGTTACGAGCAGTACGTC.

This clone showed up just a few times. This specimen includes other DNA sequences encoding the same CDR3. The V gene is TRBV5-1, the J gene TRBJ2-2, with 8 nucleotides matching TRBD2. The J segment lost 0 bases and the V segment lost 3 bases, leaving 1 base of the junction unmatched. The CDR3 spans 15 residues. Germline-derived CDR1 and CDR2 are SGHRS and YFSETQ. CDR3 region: CASSSGLANTGELFF. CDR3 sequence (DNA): TGCGCCAGCAGCTCGGGACTAGCGAACACCGGGGAGCTGTTTTTT. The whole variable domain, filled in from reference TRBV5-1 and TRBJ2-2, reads KAGVTQTPRYLIKTRGQQVTLSCSPISGHRSVSWYQQTPGQGLQFLFEYFSETQRNKGNFPGRFSGRQFSNSRSEMNVSTLELGDSALYLCASSSGLANTGELFFGEGSRLTVL.

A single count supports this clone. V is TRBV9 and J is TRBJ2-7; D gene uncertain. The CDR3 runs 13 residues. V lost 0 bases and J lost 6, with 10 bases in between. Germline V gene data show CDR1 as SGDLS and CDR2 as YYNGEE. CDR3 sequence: CASSVGYLSEQYF. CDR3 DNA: TGTGCCAGCAGCGTAGGGTACTTATCCGAGCAGTACTTC. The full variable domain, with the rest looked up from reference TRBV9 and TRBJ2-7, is DSGVTQTPKHLITATGQRVTLRCSPRSGDLSVYWYQQSLDQGLQFLIQYYNGEERAKGNILERFSAQQFPDLHSELNLSSLELGDSALYFCASSVGYLSEQYFGPGTRLTVT.

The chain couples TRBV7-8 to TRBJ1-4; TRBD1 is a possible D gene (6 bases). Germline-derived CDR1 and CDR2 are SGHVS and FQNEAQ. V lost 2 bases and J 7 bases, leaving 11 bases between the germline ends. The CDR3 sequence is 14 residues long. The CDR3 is CASSLWGGGEKLFF. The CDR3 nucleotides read TGTGCCAGCAGCTTATGGGGAGGGGGTGAAAAACTGTTTTTT.

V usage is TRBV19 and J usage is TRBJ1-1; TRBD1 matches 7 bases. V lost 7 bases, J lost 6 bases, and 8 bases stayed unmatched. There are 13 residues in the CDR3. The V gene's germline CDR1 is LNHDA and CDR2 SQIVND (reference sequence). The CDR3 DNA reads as TGTGCCAGTACCGTCACAGGGGTTGCTGAAGCTTTCTTT. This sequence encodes CASTVTGVAEAFF.

The CDR3 DNA is TGTGCCAGCAGCTTAGGCCCCCGCTATGGCTACACCTTC. It encodes CASSLGPRYGYTF. The chain combines TRBV7-3 with TRBJ1-2, with no clear D. Deletions cut 2 bases from V and 4 bases from J, with 8 bases between. This CDR3 has 13 residues. In germline, CDR1 is SGHTA, CDR2 FQGTGA.

CDR3 DNA: TGTGCCAGCAGATTGCGACTAGCAAGCGACGAGCAGTACGTC. It yields the protein CASRLRLASDEQYV. V and J are TRBV6-6 and TRBJ2-7; 7 bases match TRBD2. Germline V gives CDR1 MNHNY, CDR2 SVGAGI (reference sequence). CDR3 length: 14 residues. V dropped 6 bases and J dropped 5; count of bases not matched to a gene: 10.

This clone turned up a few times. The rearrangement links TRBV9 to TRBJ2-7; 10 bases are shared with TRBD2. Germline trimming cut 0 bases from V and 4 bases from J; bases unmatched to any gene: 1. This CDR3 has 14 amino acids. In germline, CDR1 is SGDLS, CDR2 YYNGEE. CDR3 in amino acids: CASSVDSGGYEQYF. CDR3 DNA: TGTGCCAGCAGCGTAGATAGCGGGGGGTACGAGCAGTACTTC. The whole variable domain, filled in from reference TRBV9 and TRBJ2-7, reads DSGVTQTPKHLITATGQRVTLRCSPRSGDLSVYWYQQSLDQGLQFLIQYYNGEERAKGNILERFSAQQFPDLHSELNLSSLELGDSALYFCASSVDSGGYEQYFGPGTRLTVT.

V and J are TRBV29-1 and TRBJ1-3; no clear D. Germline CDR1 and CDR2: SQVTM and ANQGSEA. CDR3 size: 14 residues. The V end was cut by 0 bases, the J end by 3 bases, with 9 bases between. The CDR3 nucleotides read TGCAGCGTTGAAGATTGGCCAGGTGGAAACACCATATATTTT. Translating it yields CSVEDWPGGNTIYF. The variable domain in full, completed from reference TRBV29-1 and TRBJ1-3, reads SAVISQKPSRDICQRGTSLTIQCQVDSQVTMMFWYRQQPGQSLTLIATANQGSEATYESGFVIDKFPISRPNLTFSTLTVSNMSPEDSSIYLCSVEDWPGGNTIYFGEGSWLTVV.

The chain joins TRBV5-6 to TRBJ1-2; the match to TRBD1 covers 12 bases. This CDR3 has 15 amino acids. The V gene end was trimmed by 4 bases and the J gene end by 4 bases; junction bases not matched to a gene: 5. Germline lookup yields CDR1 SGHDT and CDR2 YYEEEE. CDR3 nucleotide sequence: TGTGCCAGCAGCCCCGGGACAGGGGGCGGCTATGGCTACACCTTC. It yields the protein CASSPGTGGGYGYTF.

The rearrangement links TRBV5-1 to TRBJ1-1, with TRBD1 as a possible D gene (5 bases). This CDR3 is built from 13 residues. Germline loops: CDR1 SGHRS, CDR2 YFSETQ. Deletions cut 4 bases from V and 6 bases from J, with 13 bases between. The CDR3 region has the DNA TGCGCCAGCAGCCCGGGGGAACAGGCTGAAGCTTTCTTT. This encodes CASSPGEQAEAFF.

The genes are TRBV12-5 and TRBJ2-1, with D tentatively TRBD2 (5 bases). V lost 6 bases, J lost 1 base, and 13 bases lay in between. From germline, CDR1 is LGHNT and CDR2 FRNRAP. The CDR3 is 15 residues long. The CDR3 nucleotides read TGTGCTAGTGGCCCTCCCGGGGAGTCCTACAATGAGCAGTTCTTC. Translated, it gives CASGPPGESYNEQFF. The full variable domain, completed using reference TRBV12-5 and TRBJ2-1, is DARVTQTPRHKVTEMGQEVTMRCQPILGHNTVFWYRQTMMQGLELLAYFRNRAPLDDSGMPKDRFSAEMPDATLATLKIQPSEPRDSAVYFCASGPPGESYNEQFFGPGTRLTVL.

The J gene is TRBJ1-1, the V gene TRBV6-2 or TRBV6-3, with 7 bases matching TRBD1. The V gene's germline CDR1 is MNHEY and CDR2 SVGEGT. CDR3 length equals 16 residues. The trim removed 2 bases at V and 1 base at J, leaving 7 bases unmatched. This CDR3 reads CASSYNRGGGNTEAFF. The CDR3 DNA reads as TGTGCCAGCAGTTACAACAGGGGAGGAGGGAACACTGAAGCTTTCTTT.